These T cell receptor beta chains were read from a single sample in a study of identical twins. Via MiXCR, TCRdb re-called the 5' RACE reads, giving one row per CDR3 protein. Among a few hundred thousand distinct CDR3 sequences listed, around a tenth were seen once. The same data also went into a second study, on yellow fever vaccine responses in identical twins.

Sequenced material: PBMCs. The receptor source for this set is a woman aged 18-30 years in good health. The CDR3 runs from the conserved cysteine through the conserved F or W. D genes are given only for firm matches. Size is stated for part of the rows, as once, few or many counts, or as a class when the clone is expanded.

NA	NA	TRBJ1-5	TRBV20-1	CSASQGVGQPQHF	TGCAGTGCTAGTCAAGGGGTGGGTCAGCCCCAGCATTTT
NA	TRBD1	TRBJ1-6	TRBV20-1	CSVRDWAGGYNSPLHF	TGCAGTGTTCGGGATTGGGCAGGGGGCTATAATTCACCCCTCCACTTT
few	NA	TRBJ2-1	TRBV24-1	CATSPSYGNEQFF	TGTGCCACCAGTCCCTCGTACGGCAATGAGCAGTTCTTC
many	NA	TRBJ2-4	TRBV7-9	CASSPWTQGAKNIQYF	TGTGCCAGCAGCCCATGGACCCAGGGGGCCAAAAACATTCAGTACTTC
few	NA	TRBJ2-5	TRBV19	CASSATRKVETQYF	TGTGCCAGTAGTGCAACTAGGAAAGTTGAGACCCAGTACTTC
few	TRBD1	TRBJ1-2	TRBV9	CASSRSFSGTGGLYYGYTF	TGTGCCAGCAGCCGATCCTTCAGCGGGACAGGTGGCCTCTACTATGGCTACACCTTC
NA	NA	TRBJ2-4	TRBV6-1	CASSPDPPVAKNIQYF	TGTGCCAGCAGCCCAGACCCCCCGGTGGCCAAAAACATTCAGTACTTC
many	TRBD2	TRBJ2-1	TRBV12-3/TRBV12-4	CASSLLAGHNEQFF	TGTGCCAGCAGTTTATTAGCGGGGCACAATGAGCAGTTCTTC
few	NA	TRBJ1-1	TRBV11-1	CASSFSEPNTEAFF	TGTGCCAGCAGCTTTTCAGAACCGAACACTGAAGCTTTCTTT
many	NA	TRBJ2-7	TRBV4-3	CASSPRLSYEQYF	TGCGCCAGCAGCCCCCGGCTCAGCTACGAGCAGTACTTC
NA	NA	TRBJ2-2	TRBV12-3/TRBV12-4	CASSSGLLSNTGELFF	TGTGCCAGCAGTTCGGGACTGCTATCGAACACCGGGGAGCTGTTTTTT
few	NA	TRBJ2-4	TRBV7-6	CASSKQGDGQNIQYF	TGTGCCAGCAGCAAACAGGGTGACGGGCAAAACATTCAGTACTTC
few	NA	TRBJ2-7	TRBV12-3/TRBV12-4	CASKVSGGGYEQYF	TGTGCCAGCAAGGTCTCAGGGGGGGGCTACGAGCAGTACTTC
few	TRBD1	TRBJ2-6	TRBV7-9	CASSSDRGGSGANVLTF	TGTGCCAGCAGCTCAGACAGGGGGGGCTCTGGGGCCAACGTCCTGACTTTC
NA	TRBD1	TRBJ2-7	TRBV6-1	CASRGTGAAYEQYF	TGTGCCAGCAGGGGGACAGGGGCCGCCTACGAGCAGTACTTC
once	NA	TRBJ2-2	TRBV7-9	CASSLLARADTGELFF	TGTGCCAGCAGCTTATTGGCAAGAGCAGACACCGGGGAGCTGTTTTTT
few	NA	TRBJ2-7	TRBV9	CASSPTLDYEQYF	TGTGCCAGCAGCCCTACGTTGGACTACGAGCAGTACTTC
few	NA	TRBJ1-1	TRBV11-2	CASSSESRDGLNTEAFF	TGTGCCAGCAGCTCAGAGAGCCGTGACGGGCTGAACACTGAAGCTTTCTTT
once	TRBD1	TRBJ2-2	TRBV6-2/TRBV6-3	CASSYVDRGTGELFF	TGTGCCAGCAGTTACGTGGACAGGGGCACCGGGGAGCTGTTTTTT
many	TRBD2	TRBJ2-5	TRBV7-2	CASSPRLAGEVETQYF	TGTGCCAGCAGCCCCAGACTAGCGGGAGAGGTTGAGACCCAGTACTTC
few	NA	TRBJ2-5	TRBV15	CATSIGPQETQYF	TGTGCCACCAGTATTGGCCCTCAAGAGACCCAGTACTTC
few	NA	TRBJ2-1	TRBV12-3/TRBV12-4	CAIGGRSSYNEQFF	TGTGCCATCGGTGGGCGGAGCTCCTACAATGAGCAGTTCTTC
NA	NA	TRBJ1-6	TRBV6-6	CASSPAYNSPLHF	TGTGCCAGCAGCCCAGCGTATAATTCACCCCTCCACTTT
many	TRBD2	TRBJ2-1	TRBV4-3	CASSQGAAGGSLNEQFF	TGCGCCAGCAGCCAAGGGGCAGCGGGAGGGTCCCTCAATGAGCAGTTCTTC
NA	NA	TRBJ2-5	TRBV18	CASSPLPAETQYF	TGTGCCAGCTCACCTCTTCCAGCGGAGACCCAGTACTTC
many	NA	TRBJ1-5	TRBV7-2	CASSQQGGQPQHF	TGTGCCAGCAGCCAACAGGGAGGTCAGCCCCAGCATTTT
few	TRBD1	TRBJ2-3	TRBV11-2	CASSRPGQGLDTQYF	TGTGCCAGCAGTCGTCCCGGACAGGGATTGGATACGCAGTATTTT
many	TRBD2	TRBJ2-1	TRBV11-2	CASSSTLSGRGAYNEQFF	TGTGCCAGCAGCTCTACCCTTAGCGGGAGAGGAGCCTACAATGAGCAGTTCTTC
many	TRBD1	TRBJ2-7	TRBV20-1	CSARALQGDDYEQYF	TGCAGTGCTAGAGCTCTTCAGGGGGATGACTACGAGCAGTACTTC
NA	TRBD2	TRBJ2-1	TRBV7-9	CASSSTAGGPDEQFF	TGTGCCAGCAGCTCCACGGCGGGGGGGCCAGATGAGCAGTTCTTC
NA	NA	TRBJ2-2	TRBV6-2/TRBV6-3	CASSPLGATGELFF	TGTGCCAGCAGTCCTCTCGGGGCTACCGGGGAGCTGTTTTTT
many	TRBD2	TRBJ2-5	TRBV29-1	CSVVSGGETQYF	TGCAGCGTTGTTAGCGGGGGAGAGACCCAGTACTTC
NA	NA	TRBJ2-5	TRBV9	CASSVGPGETQYF	TGTGCCAGCAGCGTAGGCCCAGGGGAGACCCAGTACTTC
NA	NA	TRBJ2-5	TRBV21-1	CASRRASQQETQYF	TGTGCCAGCAGACGGGCTAGCCAACAAGAGACCCAGTACTTC
few	NA	TRBJ2-1	TRBV2	CATSGVVSAGLNEQFF	TGTGCCACCTCAGGGGTTGTATCAGCGGGGTTGAATGAGCAGTTCTTC
few	NA	TRBJ2-3	TRBV6-2/TRBV6-3	CASSYGEETDTQYF	TGTGCCAGCAGTTATGGCGAGGAGACGGATACGCAGTATTTT
many	TRBD1	TRBJ2-7	TRBV29-1	CSVGTGGAYEQYF	TGCAGCGTTGGGACAGGGGGGGCCTACGAGCAGTACTTC
few	TRBD2	TRBJ2-1	TRBV28	CASRVISGPPYNEQFF	TGTGCCAGCAGGGTGATTAGCGGGCCGCCCTACAATGAGCAGTTCTTC
NA	NA	TRBJ2-7	TRBV10-1	CASSPSSGAHEQYF	TGCGCCAGCAGTCCCAGTTCGGGAGCCCACGAGCAGTACTTC
NA	TRBD1	TRBJ2-3	TRBV20-1	CTAGQGARTDTQYF	TGCACTGCGGGTCAGGGGGCTCGGACAGATACGCAGTATTTT
many	NA	TRBJ2-5	TRBV15	CATSRDKGPQETQYF	TGTGCCACCAGCAGAGATAAGGGACCTCAAGAGACCCAGTACTTC
many	NA	TRBJ2-2	TRBV12-3/TRBV12-4	CASSSGVGITGELFF	TGTGCCAGCAGTTCAGGGGTGGGGATCACCGGGGAGCTGTTTTTT
few	TRBD1	TRBJ2-1	TRBV7-3	CASSLTTGAEQFF	TGTGCCAGCAGCTTAACGACAGGGGCTGAGCAGTTCTTC
few	NA	TRBJ2-3	TRBV18	CASSPLGRTLTDTQYF	TGTGCCAGCTCACCACTGGGCAGAACGCTCACAGATACGCAGTATTTT
many	NA	TRBJ2-3	TRBV6-4	CASSGGPGDTQYF	TGTGCCAGCAGTGGAGGCCCTGGGGATACGCAGTATTTT
many	NA	TRBJ2-5	TRBV7-2	CASSPGGTQYF	TGTGCCAGCAGCCCTGGAGGGACCCAGTACTTC